The 6 T cell receptor beta chains in this list originate from one sample, sequenced in a study of identical twins. TCRdb re-called the 5' RACE reads through MiXCR, storing one row per CDR3 protein. This sample yields 700,000 or so distinct CDR3 sequences, of which 8% to 9% are seen a single time; 0.75% to 1% belongs to the top ten. A further study also used this sample, focusing on yellow fever vaccine responses in identical twins.

The source material was PBMCs. The receptor source for this set is a woman in her late teens or twenties in good health.

This clonotype was counted at least ten times. The V gene is TRBV10-3, the J gene TRBJ2-3; the match to TRBD1 covers 7 bases. The CDR3 contains 15 residues. Per germline, CDR1 ENHRY and CDR2 SYGVKD. V dropped 4 bases and J dropped 0; count of bases not matched to a gene: 4. CDR3 sequence (DNA): TGTGCCATCAGTGCCGGGACAGTAAGCACAGATACGCAGTATTTT. Protein sequence: CAISAGTVSTDTQYF.

V and J are TRBV24-1 and TRBJ2-3, with 10 bases aligning to TRBD2. The CDR3 contains 16 residues. V trimming: 4 bases; J trimming: 6 bases; junction bases outside the gene matches: 9. Germline CDR1 and CDR2: KGHDR and SFDVKD. CDR3 region: CATSDRASGSWDTQYF. The CDR3, as DNA: TGTGCCACCAGTGACCGCGCTAGCGGGAGCTGGGATACGCAGTATTTT.

This clonotype was detected a few times. This chain uses TRBV12-3 or TRBV12-4 with TRBJ1-1, with no clear D. The ends were cut back, 5 bases at V and 3 bases at J, with 16 bases in the middle. The CDR3 loop spans 15 amino acids. The CDR3 DNA sequence: TGTGCCAGCAGTGACCGATCCAGTATGTACACTGAAGCTTTCTTT. This encodes CASSDRSSMYTEAFF.

CDR3 amino acids: CATSSRQGTEAFF. The CDR3 coding sequence is TGTGCCACCAGTTCAAGACAGGGAACTGAAGCTTTCTTT. The rearrangement links TRBV24-1 to TRBJ1-1, with 7 bases matching TRBD1. The CDR3 is 13 residues long. Trimming removed 6 bases from V and 5 bases from J; junction bases left unmatched: 5. Germline assignment: CDR1 KGHDR and CDR2 SFDVKD.

This clonotype was found a few times. The chain couples TRBV29-1 to TRBJ2-5; no clear D. The CDR3 is 15 amino acids. The V gene lost 6 bases and the J gene lost 2 bases, with 19 bases spanning the gap. Germline V gives CDR1 SQVTM, CDR2 ANQGSEA. The CDR3 loop reads CSVPGPQADQETQYF. DNA of the CDR3: TGCAGCGTACCTGGACCCCAAGCTGATCAAGAGACCCAGTACTTC. Full variable domain (missing parts from reference TRBV29-1 and TRBJ2-5): SAVISQKPSRDICQRGTSLTIQCQVDSQVTMMFWYRQQPGQSLTLIATANQGSEATYESGFVIDKFPISRPNLTFSTLTVSNMSPEDSSIYLCSVPGPQADQETQYFGPGTRLLVL.

The rearrangement uses TRBV12-3 or TRBV12-4 and TRBJ1-1, with D maybe TRBD1 (5 bases). With 7 bases removed from V and 4 bases from J, the gap between germline ends came to 7 bases. The CDR3 length is 11 residues. This CDR3 reads CASMRGTEAFF. The CDR3 region has the DNA TGTGCCAGCATGAGGGGCACTGAAGCTTTCTTT.